This is a list of T cell receptor beta chains from one sample in a study of cytomegalovirus exposure and HLA in healthy donors. Libraries were prepared by immunoSEQ multiplex PCR; TCRdb keeps only in-frame clonotypes and omits some of them. The table has 90,000 to 100,000 clones, approximately 80% seen once. Input material: PBMCs. The receptors were gathered from a man aged 50 or older in good health and CMV-seronegative. Both conserved end residues are part of each CDR3. Each record gives: D gene, clone size, J gene, V gene, CDR3 protein, CDR3 DNA. The D gene is left open where the match is weak. Some rows have no size entry. The others give once, few or many, or a class for an expanded clone.

D gene: TRBD1
clone size: .
J gene: TRBJ2-7
V gene: TRBV5-1
CDR3 protein: CASSFTGAHEQYF
CDR3 DNA: TGCGCCAGCAGCTTCACAGGGGCCCACGAGCAGTACTTC

D gene: TRBD1
clone size: once
J gene: TRBJ2-2
V gene: TRBV25-1
CDR3 protein: CASNRQGAMDGELFF
CDR3 DNA: TGTGCCAGCAACCGACAGGGGGCAATGGACGGGGAGCTGTTTTTT

D gene: .
clone size: once
J gene: TRBJ2-5
V gene: TRBV20-1
CDR3 protein: CSAAPEETQYF
CDR3 DNA: TGCAGTGCTGCGCCCGAGGAGACCCAGTACTTC

D gene: TRBD1
clone size: once
J gene: TRBJ1-2
V gene: TRBV28
CDR3 protein: CASSSETGGIIYGYTF
CDR3 DNA: TGTGCCAGCAGTTCCGAGACAGGGGGTATCATCTATGGCTACACCTTC

D gene: .
clone size: .
J gene: TRBJ2-7
V gene: TRBV7-9
CDR3 protein: CASSPQAYEQYF
CDR3 DNA: TGTGCCAGCAGCCCCCAGGCCTACGAGCAGTACTTC

D gene: TRBD2
clone size: .
J gene: TRBJ2-7
V gene: TRBV11-2
CDR3 protein: CASSVSGKENYEQYF
CDR3 DNA: TGTGCCAGCAGCGTTAGCGGGAAAGAGAACTACGAGCAGTACTTC

D gene: .
clone size: once
J gene: TRBJ1-2
V gene: TRBV2
CDR3 protein: CASSSGPAYGYTF
CDR3 DNA: TGTGCCAGCAGTTCGGGTCCGGCATATGGCTACACCTTC

D gene: TRBD2
clone size: .
J gene: TRBJ2-5
V gene: TRBV5-4
CDR3 protein: CASSSARTSPAAQYF
CDR3 DNA: TGTGCCAGCAGCTCGGCCCGGACTAGTCCTGCGGCCCAGTACTTC

D gene: .
clone size: .
J gene: TRBJ1-1
V gene: TRBV5-8
CDR3 protein: CASSLGLGAGEAFF
CDR3 DNA: TGTGCCAGCAGCTTGGGCTTGGGGGCCGGTGAAGCTTTCTTT

D gene: .
clone size: .
J gene: TRBJ2-7
V gene: TRBV7-3
CDR3 protein: CASSPFLGHDSSISKSYEQYF
CDR3 DNA: TGTGCCAGCAGCCCGTTTCTAGGGCACGACAGCAGTATCTCAAAGAGCTACGAGCAGTACTTC

D gene: .
clone size: .
J gene: TRBJ1-3
V gene: TRBV4-2
CDR3 protein: CASSPLALLGQGHTPSGNTIYF
CDR3 DNA: TGTGCCAGCAGCCCCCTCGCTCTTCTCGGGCAGGGACATACTCCCTCTGGAAACACCATATATTTT

D gene: TRBD2
clone size: .
J gene: TRBJ2-4
V gene: TRBV4-2
CDR3 protein: CASSKGLAGAPAENIQYF
CDR3 DNA: TGTGCCAGCAGCAAGGGACTAGCGGGAGCCCCCGCGGAAAACATTCAGTACTTC

D gene: TRBD1
clone size: .
J gene: TRBJ2-3
V gene: TRBV6-4
CDR3 protein: CASGSNGQGNSTDTQYF
CDR3 DNA: TGTGCCAGCGGAAGCAACGGACAGGGCAATAGCACAGATACGCAGTATTTT

D gene: .
clone size: .
J gene: TRBJ1-4
V gene: TRBV19
CDR3 protein: CASSIQGNNEKLFF
CDR3 DNA: TGTGCCAGTAGTATCCAGGGGAATAATGAAAAACTGTTTTTT

D gene: TRBD1
clone size: once
J gene: TRBJ1-5
V gene: TRBV28
CDR3 protein: CASSLGQGLSNQPQHF
CDR3 DNA: TGTGCCAGCAGTTTAGGACAGGGGTTAAGTAATCAGCCCCAGCATTTT

D gene: TRBD1
clone size: .
J gene: TRBJ2-7
V gene: TRBV9
CDR3 protein: CASSVAGTGDEQYF
CDR3 DNA: TGTGCCAGCAGCGTAGCCGGAACAGGGGACGAGCAGTACTTC

D gene: TRBD1
clone size: .
J gene: TRBJ1-2
V gene: TRBV6-1
CDR3 protein: CASRDRDGYGYTF
CDR3 DNA: TGTGCCAGCAGGGACAGGGATGGCTATGGCTACACCTTC

D gene: TRBD1
clone size: .
J gene: TRBJ2-5
V gene: TRBV28
CDR3 protein: CASKWGQTQETQYF
CDR3 DNA: TGTGCCAGCAAGTGGGGACAGACCCAAGAGACCCAGTACTTC

D gene: .
clone size: .
J gene: TRBJ2-5
V gene: TRBV29-1
CDR3 protein: CSVLQGQETQYF
CDR3 DNA: TGCAGCGTACTACAGGGCCAAGAGACCCAGTACTTC